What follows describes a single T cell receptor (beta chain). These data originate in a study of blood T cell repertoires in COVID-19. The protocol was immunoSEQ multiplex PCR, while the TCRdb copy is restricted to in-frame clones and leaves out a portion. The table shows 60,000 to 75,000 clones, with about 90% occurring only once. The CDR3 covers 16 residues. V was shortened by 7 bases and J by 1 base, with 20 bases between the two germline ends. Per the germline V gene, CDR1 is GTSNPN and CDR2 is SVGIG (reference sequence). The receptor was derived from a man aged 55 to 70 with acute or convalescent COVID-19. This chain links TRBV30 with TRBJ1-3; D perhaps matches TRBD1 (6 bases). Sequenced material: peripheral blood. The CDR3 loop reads CASLPFAGTSGNTIYF. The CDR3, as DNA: TGTGCCTCCTTGCCCTTTGCCGGGACATCTGGAAACACCATATATTTT.